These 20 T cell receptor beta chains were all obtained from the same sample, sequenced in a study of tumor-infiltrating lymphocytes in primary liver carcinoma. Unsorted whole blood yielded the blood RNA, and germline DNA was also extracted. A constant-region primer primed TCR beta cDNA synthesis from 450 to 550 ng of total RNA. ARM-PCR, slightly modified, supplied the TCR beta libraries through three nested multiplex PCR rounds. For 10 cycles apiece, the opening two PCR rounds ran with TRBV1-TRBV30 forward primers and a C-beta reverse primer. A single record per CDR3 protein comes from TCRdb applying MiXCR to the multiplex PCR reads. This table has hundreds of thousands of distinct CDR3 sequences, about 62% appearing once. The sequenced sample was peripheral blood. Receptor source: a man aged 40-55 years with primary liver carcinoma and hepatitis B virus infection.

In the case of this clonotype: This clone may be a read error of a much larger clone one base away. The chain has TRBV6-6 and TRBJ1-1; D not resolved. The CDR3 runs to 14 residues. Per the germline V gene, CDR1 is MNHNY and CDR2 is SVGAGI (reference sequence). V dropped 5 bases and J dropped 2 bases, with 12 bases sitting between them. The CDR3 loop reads CASSPRAKNTEAFF. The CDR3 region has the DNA TGTGCCAGCAGTCCGAGGGCGAAAAACACTGAAGCTTTCTTT.

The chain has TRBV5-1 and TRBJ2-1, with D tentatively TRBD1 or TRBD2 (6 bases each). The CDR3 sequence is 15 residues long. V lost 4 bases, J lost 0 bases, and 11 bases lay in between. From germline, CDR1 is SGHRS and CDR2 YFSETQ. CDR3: CASSIGGSSYNEQFF. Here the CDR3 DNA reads TGCGCCAGCAGCATAGGGGGGAGCTCCTACAATGAGCAGTTCTTC.

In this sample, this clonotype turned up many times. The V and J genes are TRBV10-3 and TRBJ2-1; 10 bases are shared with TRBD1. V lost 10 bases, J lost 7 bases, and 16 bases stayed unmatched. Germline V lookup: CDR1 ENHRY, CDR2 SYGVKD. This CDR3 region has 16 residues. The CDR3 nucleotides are TGTGCCACCGACAACCCAAGGACAGGGGGTTTAAATGAGCAGTTCTTC. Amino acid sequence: CATDNPRTGGLNEQFF.

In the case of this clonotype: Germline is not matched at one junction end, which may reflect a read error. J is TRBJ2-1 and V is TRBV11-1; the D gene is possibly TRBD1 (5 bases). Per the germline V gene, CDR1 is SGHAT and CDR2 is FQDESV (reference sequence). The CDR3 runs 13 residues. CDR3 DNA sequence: TGTGCCAGCAGTTCCCTGGGGCGTAATGGGCAGTTCTTC. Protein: CASSSLGRNGQFF.

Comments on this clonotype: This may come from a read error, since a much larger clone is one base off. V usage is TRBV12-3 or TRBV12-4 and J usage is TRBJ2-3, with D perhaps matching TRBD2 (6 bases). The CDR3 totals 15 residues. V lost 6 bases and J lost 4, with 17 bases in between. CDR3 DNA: TGTGCCAGCAGGGAGGGACGGACGAGCGCAGATACGCAGTATTTT. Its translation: CASREGRTSADTQYF.

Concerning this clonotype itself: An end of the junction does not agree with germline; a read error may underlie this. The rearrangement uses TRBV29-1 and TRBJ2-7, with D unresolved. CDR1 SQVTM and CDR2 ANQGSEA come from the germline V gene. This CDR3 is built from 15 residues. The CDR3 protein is CSVSLSGQKESEQYF. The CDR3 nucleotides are TGCAGCGTGTCCTTATCAGGCCAGAAGGAGTCCGAGCAGTATTTC.

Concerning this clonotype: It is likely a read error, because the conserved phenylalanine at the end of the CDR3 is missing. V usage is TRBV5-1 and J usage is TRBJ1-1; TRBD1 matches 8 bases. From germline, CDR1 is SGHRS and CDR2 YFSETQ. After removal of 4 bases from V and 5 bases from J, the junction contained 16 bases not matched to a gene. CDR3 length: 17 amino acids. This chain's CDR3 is CASSLARLGQGGTEAFS. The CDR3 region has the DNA TGCGCCAGCAGCCTAGCTCGACTCGGACAGGGTGGGACTGAAGCTTTCTCT.

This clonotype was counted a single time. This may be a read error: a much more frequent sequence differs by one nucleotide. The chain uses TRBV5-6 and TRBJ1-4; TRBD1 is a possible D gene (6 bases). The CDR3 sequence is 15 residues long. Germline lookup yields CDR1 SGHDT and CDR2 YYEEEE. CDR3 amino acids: CASSTPGATNEKLSF. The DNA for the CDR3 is TGTGCCAGCAGCACTCCAGGGGCCACTAATGAAAAACTGTCTTTT.

CDR3 loop: CASSLDWTGDGYTF. Here the CDR3 DNA reads TGTGCCAGCAGCCTAGACTGGACAGGGGACGGCTACACCTTC. This chain connects TRBV4-2 to TRBJ1-2, with 9 bases aligning to TRBD1. Germline V gene lookup returns CDR1 LGHNA and CDR2 YNFKEQ. With V trimmed by 4 bases and J by 8 bases, 8 bases remained unmatched. CDR3 size: 14 residues.

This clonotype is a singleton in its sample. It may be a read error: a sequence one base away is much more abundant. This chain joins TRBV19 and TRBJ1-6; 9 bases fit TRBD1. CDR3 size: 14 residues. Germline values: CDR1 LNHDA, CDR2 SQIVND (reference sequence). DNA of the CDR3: TGTGCCTCGGGCGGGGACAGGGATAATTCACCCCCCCACTTT. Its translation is CASGGDRDNSPPHF.

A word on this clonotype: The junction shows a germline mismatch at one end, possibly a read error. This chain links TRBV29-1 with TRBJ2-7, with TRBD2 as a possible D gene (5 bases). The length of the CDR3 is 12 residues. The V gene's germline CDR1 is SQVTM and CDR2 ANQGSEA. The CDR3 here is CSALAWVAEQHF. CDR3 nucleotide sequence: TGCAGCGCCCTAGCATGGGTCGCCGAGCAGCACTTC.

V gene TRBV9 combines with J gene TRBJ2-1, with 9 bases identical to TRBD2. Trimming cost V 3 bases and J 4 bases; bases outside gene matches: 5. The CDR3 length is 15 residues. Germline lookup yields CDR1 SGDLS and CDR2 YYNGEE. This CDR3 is CASSATSGGYNEQFF. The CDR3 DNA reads TGTGCCAGCAGCGCGACTAGCGGAGGATACAATGAGCAGTTCTTC.

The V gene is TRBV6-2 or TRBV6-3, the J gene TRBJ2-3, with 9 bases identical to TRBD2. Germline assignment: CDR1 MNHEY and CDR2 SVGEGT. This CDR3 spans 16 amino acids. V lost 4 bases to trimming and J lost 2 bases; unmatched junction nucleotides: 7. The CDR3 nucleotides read TGTGCCAGCAGTTCTCCGACTAGCGGATTCACAGATACGCAGTATTTT. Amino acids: CASSSPTSGFTDTQYF.

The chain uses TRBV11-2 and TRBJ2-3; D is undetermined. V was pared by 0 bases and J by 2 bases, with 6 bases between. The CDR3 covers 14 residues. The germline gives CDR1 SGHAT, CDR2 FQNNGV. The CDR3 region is CASSLEGITDTQYF. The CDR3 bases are TGTGCCAGCAGCTTAGAGGGCATCACAGATACGCAGTATTTT.

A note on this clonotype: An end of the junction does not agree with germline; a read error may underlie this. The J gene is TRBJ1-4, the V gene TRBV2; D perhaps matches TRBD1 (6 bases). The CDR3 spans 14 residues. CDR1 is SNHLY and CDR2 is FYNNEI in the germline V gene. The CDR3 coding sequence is TGTGCCAGCTGGCGCGGGGGCTGGAATGAAACACTGTTTTTT. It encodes CASWRGGWNETLFF. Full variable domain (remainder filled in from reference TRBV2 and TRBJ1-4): EPEVTQTPSHQVTQMGQEVILRCVPISNHLYFYWYRQILGQKVEFLVSFYNNEISEKSEIFDDQFSVERPDGSNFTLKIRSTKLEDSAMYFCASWRGGWNETLFFGSGTQLSVL.

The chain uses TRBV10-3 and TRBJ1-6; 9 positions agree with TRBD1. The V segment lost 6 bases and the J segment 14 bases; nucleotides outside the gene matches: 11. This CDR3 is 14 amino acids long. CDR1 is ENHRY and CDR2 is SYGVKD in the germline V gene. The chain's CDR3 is CAISERQGGSSLHF. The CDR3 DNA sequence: TGTGCCATCAGCGAACGACAGGGGGGCTCATCCCTCCACTTT.

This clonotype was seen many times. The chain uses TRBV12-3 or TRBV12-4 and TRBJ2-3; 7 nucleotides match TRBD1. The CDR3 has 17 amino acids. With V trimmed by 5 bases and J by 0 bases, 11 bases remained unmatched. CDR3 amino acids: CASSPGQMNPSTDTQYF. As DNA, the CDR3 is TGTGCCAGCAGTCCGGGACAGATGAATCCTAGCACAGATACGCAGTATTTT.

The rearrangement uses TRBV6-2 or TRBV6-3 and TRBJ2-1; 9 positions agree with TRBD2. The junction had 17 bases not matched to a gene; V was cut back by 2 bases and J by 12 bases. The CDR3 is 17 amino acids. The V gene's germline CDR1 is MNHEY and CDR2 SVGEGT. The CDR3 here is CASSYVWGSGSLSGQFF. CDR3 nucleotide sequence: TGTGCCAGCAGTTACGTCTGGGGTAGCGGGAGTTTAAGTGGGCAGTTCTTC.

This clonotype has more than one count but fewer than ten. The CDR3 reads CASSLMSAGGYEQYF. CDR3 bases: TGTGCCAGCAGTTTAATGTCGGCAGGGGGTTACGAGCAGTACTTC. This chain links TRBV28 with TRBJ2-7; TRBD1 matches 7 bases. CDR3 length equals 15 residues. The germline V gene has CDR1 MDHEN and CDR2 SYDVKM. Trimming removed 2 bases from V and 4 bases from J; junction bases left unmatched: 8.

DNA for the CDR3: TGTGCCAGCAGTCTGGCTCCCAATGAGCAGTTCTTC. As protein: CASSLAPNEQFF. V is TRBV28 and J is TRBJ2-1; D is unclear. Germline loops: CDR1 MDHEN, CDR2 SYDVKM. The CDR3 extends over 12 amino acids. Trimming removed 5 bases from V and 6 bases from J, with 8 bases in between.